The T cell receptor beta chain under discussion was sequenced for a study of blood T cell repertoires in COVID-19. Study information: Sites in the United States, Italy and Spain provided acute and convalescent COVID-19 samples. The cDNA or gDNA used as material had been derived from T cells, B-cell-depleted T cells, or PBMCs.

Original analysis: By means of reference gene primer amplification, nucleated cell counts were estimated. Measured with immunoSEQ multiplex PCR; TCRdb has only the in-frame clones, and not every one. V and J calls plus clone size are reproduced from that table; the DNA served to infer D and trimming. The profile shows 250,000 to 300,000 clones, over 85% of them singletons. Germline V gives CDR1 MGHRA, CDR2 YSYEKL. The CDR3 spans 14 residues. Seattle-derived patients entered the study during active infection and were followed longitudinally. Of note for this clone: At one boundary the junction diverges from the germline segment, which might be a read error.

This chain uses TRBV4-1 with TRBJ2-5; possible D gene TRBD1, 6 bases. Sequences were obtained from peripheral blood. The TCR was taken from a woman aged 25 to 45 with COVID-19, enrolled during active disease. Here the CDR3 DNA reads TGCGCCAGCAGGTCCCTCACGGGACAAGAGGCCCAGTACTTC. It encodes CASRSLTGQEAQYF.